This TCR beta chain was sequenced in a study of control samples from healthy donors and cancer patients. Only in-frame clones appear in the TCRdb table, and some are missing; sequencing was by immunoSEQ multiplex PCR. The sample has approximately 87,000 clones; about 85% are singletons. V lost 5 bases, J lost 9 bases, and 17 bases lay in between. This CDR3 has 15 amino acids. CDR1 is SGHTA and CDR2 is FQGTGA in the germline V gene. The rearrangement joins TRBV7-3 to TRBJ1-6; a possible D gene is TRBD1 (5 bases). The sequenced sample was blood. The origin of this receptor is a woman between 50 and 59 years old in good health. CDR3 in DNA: TGTGCCAGCAGCAGTCATCCAGGCGGGGGTTCACCCCTCCACTTT. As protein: CASSSHPGGGSPLHF.